One and the same sample provided the 16 T cell receptor beta chains below, sequenced in a study of cytomegalovirus exposure and HLA in healthy donors. The PCR had 60 Vbeta and 13 Jbeta primers. This table comes from immunoSEQ multiplex PCR, and its TCRdb copy is limited to in-frame clones, with some not included. Altogether about 86,000 clones are present, 70% to 85% being singletons, with the ten largest covering around 8.4%. Sequencing was done on a sample of PBMCs. These receptor sequences come from a man aged 55 to 70 in good health and CMV-seronegative.

The chain recombines TRBV7-2 with TRBJ1-2; D gene uncertain. Trimming left V 1 base short and J 4 bases short, with 13 bases between. From germline, CDR1 is SGHTA and CDR2 FQGNSA. This CDR3 comprises 15 residues. The CDR3 coding sequence is TGTGCCAGCAGCTTAGATAGTTATGGCGGCTATGGCTACACCTTC. Its protein is CASSLDSYGGYGYTF. Together with reference TRBV7-2 and TRBJ1-2, the CDR3 gives the full variable domain: GAGVSQSPSNKVTEKGKDVELRCDPISGHTALYWYRQSLGQGLEFLIYFQGNSAPDKSGLPSDRFSAERTGGSVSTLTIQRTQQEDSAVYLCASSLDSYGGYGYTFGSGTRLTVV.

The rearrangement links TRBV4-3 to TRBJ1-5, with TRBD1 matching over 8 bases. The CDR3 length is 16 residues. Germline V gene lookup returns CDR1 LGHNA and CDR2 YSLEER. V was pared by 0 bases and J by 5 bases, with 6 bases of the junction left unmatched. The CDR3 region is CASSQETGTGHQPQHF. The CDR3 region has the DNA TGCGCCAGCAGCCAAGAAACCGGGACAGGCCATCAGCCCCAGCATTTT.

This clone has more than one count but fewer than ten. The chain combines TRBV9 with TRBJ1-5, with 10 bases that match TRBD1. The CDR3 is 16 residues long. Trimming cost V 0 bases and J 6 bases; bases outside gene matches: 6. CDR1 is SGDLS and CDR2 is YYNGEE in the germline V gene. The CDR3 DNA is TGTGCCAGCAGCGTAGCTCCGGACAGGGGGTCTCAGCCCCAGCATTTT. Translating gives CASSVAPDRGSQPQHF.

V and J are TRBV6-6 and TRBJ2-5, with D perhaps TRBD1 (5 bases). The CDR3 runs to 15 residues. The V gene lost 0 bases and the J gene lost 5 bases, with 13 bases spanning the gap. Germline V lookup: CDR1 MNHNY, CDR2 SVGAGI (reference sequence). In DNA form, the CDR3 reads TGTGCCAGCAGTTACTCGAAGGGCAGGGCGGAGACCCAGTACTTC. This sequence encodes CASSYSKGRAETQYF.

The gene calls are TRBV5-1 and TRBJ2-3; the D gene is possibly TRBD2 (6 bases). V lost 0 bases to trimming and J lost 3 bases, with 11 bases between them. The CDR3 contains 15 residues. Germline CDR1 SGHRS, CDR2 YFSETQ. This CDR3 is CASSLAGRDTDTQYF. For the CDR3, the DNA is TGCGCCAGCAGCTTGGCCGGGCGGGATACAGATACGCAGTATTTT.

As concerns this clone: Other DNA sequences of this sample code for an identical CDR3. The chain employs TRBV27 and TRBJ1-4, with 8 bases identical to TRBD1. Trimming at V came to 3 bases and at J to 7 bases, leaving 4 bases not matched to a gene. The CDR3 runs to 14 residues. Germline V CDR1 and CDR2: MNHEY, SMNVEV (reference sequence). The CDR3 here is CASSLSGGGEKLFF. The CDR3 region has the DNA TGTGCCAGCAGTTTGTCAGGGGGCGGTGAAAAACTGTTTTTT.

The V call is TRBV5-1, the J call TRBJ2-5; D possibly corresponds to TRBD2 (7 bases). Between the trimmed V and J ends, which lost 4 bases and 7 bases, there was a span of 17 bases. CDR3 size: 14 residues. CDR1 and CDR2 (germline): SGHRS, YFSETQ. The CDR3 coding sequence is TGCGCCAGCAGCCTGGGAGGGGGTGATATGACCCAGTACTTC. Translation gives CASSLGGGDMTQYF.

This clone was counted between two and nine times. This rearrangement joins TRBV7-8 to TRBJ1-2; the match to TRBD1 covers 9 bases. Germline V gene lookup returns CDR1 SGHVS and CDR2 FQNEAQ. The CDR3 totals 15 residues. V lost 5 bases and J lost 6; bases outside the gene matches: 10. The CDR3 loop reads CASSITTGGGNGYTF. The CDR3 nucleotides read TGTGCCAGCAGCATAACGACAGGGGGAGGGAATGGCTACACCTTC.

The chain couples TRBV7-5 to TRBJ2-7; the table's TRBD2 call for D was not verified on the DNA. TRBV7-5 has pseudogene status. The CDR3 runs to 17 residues. Here the CDR3 reads CVRRPQIRTSSGYEQYF. The DNA of the CDR3 is TGTGTCAGAAGACCTCAGATACGGACTAGCTCAGGGTACGAGCAGTACTTC.

The chain has TRBV2 and TRBJ1-5; a possible D gene is TRBD1 (5 bases). The V gene's germline CDR1 is SNHLY and CDR2 FYNNEI. The CDR3 loop spans 13 amino acids. V was trimmed by 6 bases and J by 4 bases, leaving 10 bases between them. CDR3 nucleotides: TGTGCCAGCAGGGACACGCCTAATCAGCCCCAGCATTTT. Residues: CASRDTPNQPQHF.

The chain couples TRBV19 to TRBJ2-1; a possible D gene is TRBD2 (6 bases). Germline CDR1 reads LNHDA; CDR2 reads SQIVND (reference sequence). CDR3 size: 13 residues. Deletions cut 3 bases from V and 9 bases from J, with 12 bases between. The DNA for the CDR3 is TGTGCCAGTAGTATCGGGCGGGACTCTGAGCAGTTCTTC. Protein sequence: CASSIGRDSEQFF.

This sequence joins TRBV6-5 and TRBJ2-1; 15 bases map to TRBD2. CDR1 is MNHEY, CDR2 SVGAGI, per germline. The V and J ends lost 6 bases and 10 bases, in that order; junction bases with no gene match: 7. The CDR3 is 15 amino acids. CDR3 DNA sequence: TGTGCCAGCAGATACACCGGGACTAGCGGGGGGGAGCAGTTCTTC. Its protein is CASRYTGTSGGEQFF.

This chain uses TRBV7-9 with TRBJ2-7, with D possibly TRBD1 on 6 matching bases. Deletions cut 5 bases from V and 4 bases from J, with 15 bases between. Germline V gives CDR1 SEHNR, CDR2 FQNEAQ (reference sequence). The CDR3 has 14 amino acids. In DNA form, the CDR3 reads TGTGCCAGCAGCCGAAACCAGGGGAGTTACGAGCAGTACTTC. Its translation: CASSRNQGSYEQYF.

The J gene is TRBJ2-5, the V gene TRBV19, with D possibly being TRBD2 (5 bases). Germline lookup yields CDR1 LNHDA and CDR2 SQIVND (reference sequence). The CDR3 totals 13 residues. V lost 5 bases to trimming and J lost 7 bases, with 14 bases between them. In nucleotides, the CDR3 is TGTGCCAGTAGTGCGACCCCCGAGGGGACCCAGTACTTC. Translation: CASSATPEGTQYF.

This chain links TRBV9 with TRBJ2-7, with 11 bases matching TRBD2. Trimming cost V 3 bases and J 6 bases; bases outside gene matches: 8. CDR1 and CDR2 (germline): SGDLS, YYNGEE. The CDR3 is 15 amino acids. Here the CDR3 reads CASSATSGGDGEQYF. The CDR3 nucleotides read TGTGCCAGCAGCGCCACTAGCGGGGGAGATGGCGAGCAGTACTTC.

This clone appeared a single time. The chain joins TRBV5-6 to TRBJ2-5; a weak D match, TRBD1 (7 bases). Germline lookup yields CDR1 SGHDT and CDR2 YYEEEE. The CDR3 is made up of 15 amino acids. V gave up 2 bases and J gave up 4 bases, with 15 bases separating them. The CDR3 region has the DNA TGTGCCAGCAGCTTCCCCACAGGGGAGGCAGAGACCCAGTACTTC. This sequence encodes CASSFPTGEAETQYF.